In this sample, the clone carrying this T cell receptor beta chain turned up many times. Germline values: CDR1 SGHRS, CDR2 YFSETQ. This CDR3 contains 12 residues. The V end was cut by 8 bases, the J end by 2 bases, with 11 bases between. TCRdb redid the calling of the 5' RACE reads with MiXCR, one entry per CDR3 protein. The sample has fewer than 65,000 distinct CDR3 sequences, 25% to 30% seen once. The chain uses TRBV5-1 and TRBJ2-7, with unresolved D. The TCR was taken from a female donor with breast cancer. The source material was tumor-infiltrating naive CD4+ T cells sorted from the breast tumor. Documented subset: naive CD4+ T cells, CD4+CD45RA+CD25-. CDR3 sequence reads: CASKDQTYEQYF. The CDR3, as DNA: TGCGCCAGTAAGGACCAGACCTACGAGCAGTACTTC.